One sample yielded the 22 T cell receptor beta chains listed below, sequenced in a study of blood T cell repertoires in COVID-19. The assay was immunoSEQ multiplex PCR, and TCRdb's table has in-frame clones only and misses some. The profile shows 90,000 to 150,000 clones, 79% of them singletons. The specimen sequenced was peripheral blood. Receptors were obtained from a woman at least 80 years old with acute or convalescent COVID-19.

V and J are TRBV7-2 and TRBJ1-5; D is ambiguous. The CDR3 has 14 amino acids. In germline, CDR1 is SGHTA, CDR2 FQGNSA. The V end was cut by 5 bases, the J end by 5 bases, with 13 bases between. The CDR3 DNA follows: TGTGCCAGCAGCCCAGGTGGAGGCTATCAGCCCCAGCATTTT. Its protein product is CASSPGGGYQPQHF.

The chain employs TRBV10-3 and TRBJ1-4; D perhaps matches TRBD1 (6 bases). V was cut by 6 bases and J by 2 bases, with 19 bases left in between. The V gene's germline CDR1 is ENHRY and CDR2 SYGVKD. This CDR3 contains 17 residues. The DNA for the CDR3 is TGTGCCATCAGCGCGGGGGCAGGGGTTAGCACTAATGAAAAACTGTTTTTT. Amino acids: CAISAGAGVSTNEKLFF.

This chain links TRBV7-9 with TRBJ1-6; 8 nucleotides align to TRBD1. Germline assignment: CDR1 SEHNR and CDR2 FQNEAQ (reference sequence). The CDR3 is 16 residues long. V dropped 1 base and J dropped 7; count of bases not matched to a gene: 6. CDR3 nucleotide sequence: TGTGCCAGCAGCTTAGGCCGGACAGGGCCCAATTCACCCCTCCACTTT. Protein sequence: CASSLGRTGPNSPLHF.

This clone appeared a single time. Other DNA sequences in the sample encode the same CDR3. The V gene is TRBV30, the J gene TRBJ2-5; perhaps TRBD2 as D (7 bases). Germline values: CDR1 GTSNPN, CDR2 SVGIG (reference sequence). The V gene lost 0 bases and the J gene lost 5 bases, with 13 bases spanning the gap. The CDR3 has 14 amino acids. The CDR3 sequence is CAWSVLRGGETQYF. The CDR3 nucleotides read TGTGCCTGGAGTGTTCTCAGGGGAGGGGAGACCCAGTACTTC.

V is TRBV14 and J is TRBJ1-2; TRBD1 is a possible D gene (5 bases). Trimming stripped 0 bases from V and 6 bases from J, with 20 bases between. The CDR3 length is 17 residues. CDR1 is SGHDN and CDR2 is FVKESK in the germline V gene. CDR3 DNA: TGTGCCAGCAGCCAAGATCCGCTCTTCCTCGGGGGGGATGGCTACACCTTC. As protein: CASSQDPLFLGGDGYTF.

This clone has a handful of counts. V and J are TRBV14 and TRBJ1-2; tentative D call: TRBD1 (5 bases). CDR3 size: 14 residues. Looked up from germline, CDR1 is SGHDN and CDR2 is FVKESK. V was pared by 0 bases and J by 10 bases, with 15 bases between. CDR3 sequence: CASSQDRGSRVYTF. The CDR3 DNA is TGTGCCAGCAGCCAAGATCGAGGAAGCAGGGTCTACACCTTC.

J is TRBJ1-2 and V is TRBV5-1, with D hard to call. Germline V gene data show CDR1 as SGHRS and CDR2 as YFSETQ. Trimming took off 6 bases at V and 0 bases at J, with 12 bases between the two ends. The CDR3 loop spans 14 amino acids. The CDR3, as DNA: TGCGCCAGCAATCGCCCAGAATCTAACTATGGCTACACCTTC. It yields the protein CASNRPESNYGYTF. The full variable domain, in which reference TRBV5-1 and TRBJ1-2 provide the parts outside the CDR3, is KAGVTQTPRYLIKTRGQQVTLSCSPISGHRSVSWYQQTPGQGLQFLFEYFSETQRNKGNFPGRFSGRQFSNSRSEMNVSTLELGDSALYLCASNRPESNYGYTFGSGTRLTVV.

This rearrangement joins TRBV11-2 to TRBJ2-3; a possible D gene is TRBD1 (5 bases). The CDR3 totals 16 residues. CDR1 SGHAT and CDR2 FQNNGV come from the germline V gene. V lost 5 bases and J 2 bases, leaving 17 bases between the germline ends. CDR3 amino acids: CASSLRGIAPTDTQYF. In DNA, the CDR3 is TGTGCCAGCAGCCTTAGGGGAATAGCCCCCACAGATACGCAGTATTTT.

The gene calls are TRBV11-1 and TRBJ2-2; 7 nucleotides line up with TRBD1. Germline V gene data show CDR1 as SGHAT and CDR2 as FQDESV (reference sequence). There are 15 residues in the CDR3. Trimming removed 6 bases from V and 0 bases from J; junction bases left unmatched: 4. CDR3 DNA sequence: TGTGCCAGCAGGTGGGACAGCCCGAACACCGGGGAGCTGTTTTTT. Translation gives CASRWDSPNTGELFF.

The CDR3 protein is CASSLVSAGANVLTF. In nucleotides, the CDR3 is TGTGCCAGCAGCTTAGTGTCTGCTGGGGCCAACGTCCTGACTTTC. The chain combines TRBV7-8 with TRBJ2-6, with D hard to call. V lost 1 base and J lost 2, with 6 bases in between. This CDR3 has 15 amino acids. The V gene's germline CDR1 is SGHVS and CDR2 FQNEAQ.

The rearrangement uses TRBV9 and TRBJ2-1, with TRBD1 as a possible D gene (5 bases). The CDR3 is made up of 14 amino acids. V was cut by 0 bases and J by 9 bases, with 13 bases left in between. Looked up from germline, CDR1 is SGDLS and CDR2 is YYNGEE. CDR3 nucleotides: TGTGCCAGCAGCGTAGCTCAGGGTTGGGGTGAGCAGTTCTTC. It translates to CASSVAQGWGEQFF.

The V and J genes are TRBV11-2 and TRBJ1-3, with D uncertain. This CDR3 comprises 15 residues. The V end was cut by 1 base, the J end by 2 bases, with 9 bases between. Germline CDR1 is SGHAT and CDR2 is FQNNGV. CDR3 sequence: CASSLAGVPGNTIYF. DNA of the CDR3: TGTGCCAGCAGCTTAGCCGGGGTACCTGGAAACACCATATATTTT.

The chain uses TRBV5-1 and TRBJ1-6; 7 nucleotides agree with TRBD1. With 1 base clipped from V and 0 bases from J, the junction kept 4 bases outside the gene matches. Germline V gives CDR1 SGHRS, CDR2 YFSETQ. The CDR3 spans 17 residues. CDR3 protein: CASSLTGQSSYNSPLHF. The CDR3 DNA is TGCGCCAGCAGCTTGACGGGACAGAGCTCCTATAATTCACCCCTCCACTTT.

The chain recombines TRBV29-1 with TRBJ1-2; TRBD1 agrees at 7 bases. With 5 bases clipped from V and 2 bases from J, the junction kept 5 bases outside the gene matches. Germline CDR1 reads SQVTM; CDR2 reads ANQGSEA. CDR3 length: 13 amino acids. The CDR3 reads CSVSTGDNYGYTF. The CDR3, as DNA: TGCAGCGTTTCCACAGGGGACAACTATGGCTACACCTTC. Full variable domain (outside the CDR3, taken from reference TRBV29-1 and TRBJ1-2): SAVISQKPSRDICQRGTSLTIQCQVDSQVTMMFWYRQQPGQSLTLIATANQGSEATYESGFVIDKFPISRPNLTFSTLTVSNMSPEDSSIYLCSVSTGDNYGYTFGSGTRLTVV.

This clone was counted a few times. The rearrangement joins TRBV10-3 to TRBJ1-2, with D maybe TRBD1 (6 bases). Trimming shortened V by 4 bases and J by 8 bases, and 8 bases separated the two germline ends. CDR3 length: 11 residues. CDR1 is ENHRY and CDR2 is SYGVKD in the germline V gene. Here the CDR3 reads CAISGGGGYTF. CDR3 sequence (DNA): TGTGCCATCAGTGGGGGGGGCGGCTACACCTTC.

This clone was counted between two and nine times. The rearrangement joins TRBV12-3 or TRBV12-4 to TRBJ1-2, with 10 bases that match TRBD1. CDR3 size: 13 residues. V dropped 5 bases and J dropped 5; count of bases not matched to a gene: 2. The CDR3 reads CASSQDRGYGYTF. CDR3 in DNA: TGTGCCAGCAGTCAGGACAGGGGGTATGGCTACACCTTC.

The chain employs TRBV24-1 and TRBJ1-1, with unresolved D. The CDR3 has 13 amino acids. Looked up from germline, CDR1 is KGHDR and CDR2 is SFDVKD. Trimming took off 4 bases at V and 5 bases at J, with 10 bases between the two ends. In nucleotides, the CDR3 is TGTGCCACCAGTGACTCCCATGAGACTGAAGCTTTCTTT. Translated: CATSDSHETEAFF.

This chain links TRBV6-5 with TRBJ1-1; 9 bases fit TRBD1. CDR3 length equals 16 residues. Per germline, CDR1 MNHEY and CDR2 SVGAGI. The J segment lost 5 bases and the V segment lost 2 bases, leaving 9 bases of the junction unmatched. The CDR3 coding sequence is TGTGCCAGCAGTTACCACAGGGGGCCCCCAGAGACTGAAGCTTTCTTT. This translates into CASSYHRGPPETEAFF.

The genes are TRBV28 and TRBJ1-2; D remains unclear. The germline gives CDR1 MDHEN, CDR2 SYDVKM. CDR3 length equals 14 residues. Deletions cut 6 bases from V and 0 bases from J, with 11 bases between. CDR3 sequence reads: CASSPTGSNYGYTF. The CDR3 nucleotides read TGTGCCAGCAGCCCGACCGGGTCTAACTATGGCTACACCTTC.

The V gene is TRBV7-2, the J gene TRBJ1-5; no firm D call. Germline values: CDR1 SGHTA, CDR2 FQGNSA. The CDR3 runs to 14 residues. V was pared by 5 bases and J by 2 bases, with 10 bases between. The CDR3 region is CASSPRSGNQPQHF. The CDR3 nucleotides read TGTGCCAGCAGCCCTCGCAGTGGCAATCAGCCCCAGCATTTT.

This clone has only one observation. The chain uses TRBV7-9 and TRBJ2-3; D is ambiguous. V lost 6 bases and J 4 bases, leaving 5 bases between the germline ends. In germline, CDR1 is SEHNR, CDR2 FQNEAQ (reference sequence). The CDR3 runs 11 residues. The CDR3 DNA is TGTGCCAGCAGTCAATCAGATACGCAGTATTTT. It specifies CASSQSDTQYF.

The J gene is TRBJ2-7, the V gene TRBV6-5; D is perhaps TRBD2 (5 bases). Germline CDR1 and CDR2: MNHEY and SVGAGI. The CDR3 loop spans 15 amino acids. The V end was cut by 4 bases, the J end by 4 bases, with 17 bases between. The CDR3 sequence: CASSWSGNGGYEQYF. Written as DNA, the CDR3 is TGTGCCAGCAGTTGGTCTGGGAACGGAGGATACGAGCAGTACTTC.